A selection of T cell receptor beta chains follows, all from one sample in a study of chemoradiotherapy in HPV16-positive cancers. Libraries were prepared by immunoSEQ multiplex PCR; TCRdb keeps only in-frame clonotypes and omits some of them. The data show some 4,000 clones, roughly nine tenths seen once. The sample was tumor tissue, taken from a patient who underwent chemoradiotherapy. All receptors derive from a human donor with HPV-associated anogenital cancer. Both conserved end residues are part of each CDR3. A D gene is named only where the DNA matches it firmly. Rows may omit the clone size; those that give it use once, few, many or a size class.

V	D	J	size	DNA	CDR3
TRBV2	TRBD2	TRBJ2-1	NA	TGTGCCTCCCCAACGGGGGGGACAAACAATGAGCAGTTCTTC	CASPTGGTNNEQFF
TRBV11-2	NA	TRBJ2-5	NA	TGTGCCAGCACCCAGGACCGCTATGAGACCCAGTACTTC	CASTQDRYETQYF
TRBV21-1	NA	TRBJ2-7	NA	TGTGCCAGCAGCAACGCCGGGACCCGACATACCTACGAGCAGTACTTC	CASSNAGTRHTYEQYF
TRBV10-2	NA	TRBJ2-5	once	TGCGCCAGCACCCCGAGGGGGGCTCTGGAGACCCAGTACTTC	CASTPRGALETQYF
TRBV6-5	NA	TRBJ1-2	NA	TGTGCCAGCAGTTACTCGTTAGGAAAAGCTAACTATGGCTACACCTTC	CASSYSLGKANYGYTF
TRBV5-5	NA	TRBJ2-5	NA	TGTGCCAGCAGCCCCCGACGGGACCAAGAGACCCAGTACTTC	CASSPRRDQETQYF
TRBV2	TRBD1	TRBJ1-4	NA	TGTGCCAGCAGTCAGACGACAGGGAATGAAAAACTGTTTTTT	CASSQTTGNEKLFF
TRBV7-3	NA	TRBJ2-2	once	TGTGCCAGCAGCTTAAATCGCCCGCTAGGGGGTGGTAGCACCGGGGAGCTGTTTTTT	CASSLNRPLGGGSTGELFF
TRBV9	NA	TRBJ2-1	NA	TGTGCCAGCAGCAAACAGGGCAGTGTCTACAATGAGCAGTTCTTC	CASSKQGSVYNEQFF
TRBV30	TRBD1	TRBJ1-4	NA	TGTGCCTGGGGGGGGACAGGTGAGGGGAATGAAAAACTGTTTTTT	CAWGGTGEGNEKLFF
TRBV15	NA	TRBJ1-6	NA	TGTGCCACCAGCAGAGATGGGCGGGTGAATAATTCACCCCTCCACTTT	CATSRDGRVNNSPLHF
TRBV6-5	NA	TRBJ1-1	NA	TGTGCCAGCAGTTACTCTGTGCGAGGCACTGAAGCTTTCTTT	CASSYSVRGTEAFF
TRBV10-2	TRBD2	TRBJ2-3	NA	TGCGCCAGCAGTGACCCGCTCGGGACTAGCGGGGGTAGCACAGATACGCAGTATTTT	CASSDPLGTSGGSTDTQYF
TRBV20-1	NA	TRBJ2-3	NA	TGCAGTGCTTCAAACCAGTATACGCAGTATTTT	CSASNQYTQYF
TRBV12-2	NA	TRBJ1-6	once	TGTGCAAGTCGCTCCCGGGACTCAACCTCCTATAATTCACCCCTCCACTTT	CASRSRDSTSYNSPLHF
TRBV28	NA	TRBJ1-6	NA	TGTGCCAGCAGTTTAGTTACGAATTCACCCCTCCACTTT	CASSLVTNSPLHF